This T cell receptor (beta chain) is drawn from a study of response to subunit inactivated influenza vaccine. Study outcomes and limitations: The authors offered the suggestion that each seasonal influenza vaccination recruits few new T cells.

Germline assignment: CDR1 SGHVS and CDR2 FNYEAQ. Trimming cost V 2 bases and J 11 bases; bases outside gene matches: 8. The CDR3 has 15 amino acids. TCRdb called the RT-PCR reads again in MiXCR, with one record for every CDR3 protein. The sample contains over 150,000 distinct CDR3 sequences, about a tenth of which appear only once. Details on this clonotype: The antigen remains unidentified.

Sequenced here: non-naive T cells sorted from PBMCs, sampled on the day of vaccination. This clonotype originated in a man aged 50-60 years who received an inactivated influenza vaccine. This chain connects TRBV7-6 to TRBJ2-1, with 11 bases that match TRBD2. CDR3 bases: TGTGCCAGCAGCTTACTTTGGACTAGCGGGCTAAAGCAGTTCTTC. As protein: CASSLLWTSGLKQFF.